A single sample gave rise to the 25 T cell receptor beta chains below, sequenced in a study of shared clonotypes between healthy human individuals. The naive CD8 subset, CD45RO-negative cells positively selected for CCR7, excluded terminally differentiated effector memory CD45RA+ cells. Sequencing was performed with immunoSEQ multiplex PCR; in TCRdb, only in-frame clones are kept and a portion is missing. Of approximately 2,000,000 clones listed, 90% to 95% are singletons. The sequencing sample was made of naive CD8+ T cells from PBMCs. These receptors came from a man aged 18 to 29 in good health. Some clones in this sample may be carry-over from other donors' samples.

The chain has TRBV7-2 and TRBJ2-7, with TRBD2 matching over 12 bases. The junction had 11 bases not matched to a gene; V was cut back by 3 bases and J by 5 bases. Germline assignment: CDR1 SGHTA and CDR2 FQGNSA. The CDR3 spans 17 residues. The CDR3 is CASSFGLAGGPLHEQYF. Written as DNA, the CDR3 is TGTGCCAGCAGCTTTGGCCTAGCGGGAGGGCCCCTCCACGAGCAGTACTTC.

CDR3 in amino acids: CASNELANGGGELFF. CDR3 sequence (DNA): TGTGCCAGCAATGAACTAGCGAATGGTGGCGGGGAGCTGTTTTTT. This rearrangement joins TRBV28 to TRBJ2-2, with 7 bases lining up with TRBD2. V was pared by 7 bases and J by 7 bases, with 12 bases of the junction left unmatched. Germline loops: CDR1 MDHEN, CDR2 SYDVKM. There are 15 residues in the CDR3.

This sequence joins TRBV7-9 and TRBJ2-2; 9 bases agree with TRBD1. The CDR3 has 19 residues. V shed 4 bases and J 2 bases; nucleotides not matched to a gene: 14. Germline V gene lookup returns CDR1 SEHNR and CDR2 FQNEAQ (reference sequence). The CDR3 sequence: CASSSSFLGQGSNTGELFF. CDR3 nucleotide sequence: TGTGCCAGCAGCTCCTCGTTTTTAGGACAGGGGTCAAACACCGGGGAGCTGTTTTTT.

As DNA, the CDR3 is TGTGCCAGCAGCCCCCCTCCCGAGGGCGAGCAGTACTTC. This gives the protein CASSPPPEGEQYF. The chain is built from TRBV5-8 and TRBJ2-7, with a weak D call TRBD2 (5 bases). Trimming left V 4 bases short and J 6 bases short, with 14 bases between. Looked up from germline, CDR1 is SGHTS and CDR2 is YDEGEE. The CDR3 has 13 amino acids.

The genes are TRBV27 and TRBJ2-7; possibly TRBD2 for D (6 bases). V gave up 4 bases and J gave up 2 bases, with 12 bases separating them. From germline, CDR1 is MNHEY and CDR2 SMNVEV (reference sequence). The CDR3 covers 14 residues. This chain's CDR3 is CASSSRESPYEQYF. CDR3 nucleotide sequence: TGTGCCAGCAGTTCCCGGGAGAGTCCCTACGAGCAGTACTTC.

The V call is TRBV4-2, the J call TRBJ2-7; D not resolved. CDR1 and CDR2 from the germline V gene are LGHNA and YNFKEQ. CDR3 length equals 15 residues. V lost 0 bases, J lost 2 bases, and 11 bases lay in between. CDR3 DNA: TGTGCCAGCAGCCAAGAAGGAAGGCTTACCTACGAGCAGTACTTC. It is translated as CASSQEGRLTYEQYF.

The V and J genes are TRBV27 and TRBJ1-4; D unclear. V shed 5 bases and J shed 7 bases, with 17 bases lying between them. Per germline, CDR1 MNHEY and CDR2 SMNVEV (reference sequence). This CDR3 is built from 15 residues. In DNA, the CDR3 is TGTGCCAGCAGTCCTCCTAGGACGGCGGGTGAAAAACTGTTTTTT. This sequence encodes CASSPPRTAGEKLFF. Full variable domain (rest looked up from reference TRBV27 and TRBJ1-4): EAQVTQNPRYLITVTGKKLTVTCSQNMNHEYMSWYRQDPGLGLRQIYYSMNVEVTDKGDVPEGYKVSRKEKRNFPLILESPSPNQTSLYFCASSPPRTAGEKLFFGSGTQLSVL.

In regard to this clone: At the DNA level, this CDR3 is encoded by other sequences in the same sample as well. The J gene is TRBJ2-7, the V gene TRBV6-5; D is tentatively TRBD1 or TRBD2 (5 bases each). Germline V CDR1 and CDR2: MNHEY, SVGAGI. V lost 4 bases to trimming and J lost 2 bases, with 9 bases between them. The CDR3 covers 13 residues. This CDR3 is CASSSGPTYEQYF. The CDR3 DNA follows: TGTGCCAGCAGTTCGGGACCAACCTACGAGCAGTACTTC.

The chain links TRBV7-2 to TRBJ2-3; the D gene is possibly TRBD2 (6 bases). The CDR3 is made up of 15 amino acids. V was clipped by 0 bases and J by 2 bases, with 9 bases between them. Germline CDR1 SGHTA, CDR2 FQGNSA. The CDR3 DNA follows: TGTGCCAGCAGCTTAGCTGGCGGGGCCACAGATACGCAGTATTTT. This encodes CASSLAGGATDTQYF.

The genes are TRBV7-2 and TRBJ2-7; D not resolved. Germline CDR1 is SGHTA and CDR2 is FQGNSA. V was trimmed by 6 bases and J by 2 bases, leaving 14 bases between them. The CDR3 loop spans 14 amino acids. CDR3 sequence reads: CASSPLGPPYEQYF. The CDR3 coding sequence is TGTGCCAGCAGTCCGTTAGGTCCCCCCTACGAGCAGTACTTC.

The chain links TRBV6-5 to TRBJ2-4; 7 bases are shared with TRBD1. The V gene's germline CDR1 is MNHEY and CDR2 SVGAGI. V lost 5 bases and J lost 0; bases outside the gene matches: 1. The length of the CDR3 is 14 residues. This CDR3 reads CASSDRVAKNIQYF. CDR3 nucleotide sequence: TGTGCCAGCAGTGACAGGGTAGCCAAAAACATTCAGTACTTC.

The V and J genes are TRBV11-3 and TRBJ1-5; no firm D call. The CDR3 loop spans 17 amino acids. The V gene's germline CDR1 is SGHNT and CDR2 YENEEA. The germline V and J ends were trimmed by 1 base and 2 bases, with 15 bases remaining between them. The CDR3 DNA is TGTGCCAGCAGCTTAGGCCCCCGGGAAAGAGGCAATCAGCCCCAGCATTTT. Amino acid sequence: CASSLGPRERGNQPQHF.

Here the CDR3 DNA reads TGTGCCAGCTCACCACTACACGAGGGGCGTGCCGGGGAGCTGTTTTTT. Translating gives CASSPLHEGRAGELFF. This sequence joins TRBV18 and TRBJ2-2, with D perhaps given as TRBD1 or TRBD2 (5 bases each). Germline CDR1 reads KGHSH; CDR2 reads LQKENI. V shed 1 base and J shed 6 bases, with 15 bases lying between them. This CDR3 is 16 amino acids long.

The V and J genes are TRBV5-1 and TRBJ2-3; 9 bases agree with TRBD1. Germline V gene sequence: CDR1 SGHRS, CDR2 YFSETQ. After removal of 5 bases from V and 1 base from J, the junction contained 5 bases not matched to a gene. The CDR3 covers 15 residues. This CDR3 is CASSPRTGGTDTQYF. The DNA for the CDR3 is TGCGCCAGCAGTCCGCGGACAGGGGGCACAGATACGCAGTATTTT.

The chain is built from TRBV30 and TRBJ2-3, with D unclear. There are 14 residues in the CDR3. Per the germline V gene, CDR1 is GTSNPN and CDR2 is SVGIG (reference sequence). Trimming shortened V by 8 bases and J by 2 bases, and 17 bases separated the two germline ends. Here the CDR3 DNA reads TGTGCCCCCCGGACCCGTGGGCACACAGATACGCAGTATTTT. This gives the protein CAPRTRGHTDTQYF.

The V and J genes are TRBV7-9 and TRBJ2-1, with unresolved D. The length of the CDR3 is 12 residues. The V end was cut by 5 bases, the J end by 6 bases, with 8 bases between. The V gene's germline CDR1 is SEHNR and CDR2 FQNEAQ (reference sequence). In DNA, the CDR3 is TGTGCCAGCAGCGTAATTGCCAATGAGCAGTTCTTC. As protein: CASSVIANEQFF.

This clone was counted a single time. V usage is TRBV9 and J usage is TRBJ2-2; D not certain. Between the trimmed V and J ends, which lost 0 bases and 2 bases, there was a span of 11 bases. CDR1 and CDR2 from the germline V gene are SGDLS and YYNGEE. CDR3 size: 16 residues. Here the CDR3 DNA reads TGTGCCAGCAGCGTAGCCGGAACTTCAAACACCGGGGAGCTGTTTTTT. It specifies CASSVAGTSNTGELFF.

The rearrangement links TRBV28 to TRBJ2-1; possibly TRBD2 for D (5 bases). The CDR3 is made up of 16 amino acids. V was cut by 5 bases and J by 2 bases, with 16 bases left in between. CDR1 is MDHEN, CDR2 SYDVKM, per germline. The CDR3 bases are TGTGCCAGCAGTCCTCGGACCGGGAATCCCTACAATGAGCAGTTCTTC. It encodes CASSPRTGNPYNEQFF.

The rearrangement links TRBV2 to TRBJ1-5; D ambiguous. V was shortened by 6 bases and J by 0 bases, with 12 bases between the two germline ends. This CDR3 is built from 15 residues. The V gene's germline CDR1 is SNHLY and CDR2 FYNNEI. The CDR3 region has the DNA TGTGCCAGCAGGCCGGGGTATTATAGCAATCAGCCCCAGCATTTT. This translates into CASRPGYYSNQPQHF.

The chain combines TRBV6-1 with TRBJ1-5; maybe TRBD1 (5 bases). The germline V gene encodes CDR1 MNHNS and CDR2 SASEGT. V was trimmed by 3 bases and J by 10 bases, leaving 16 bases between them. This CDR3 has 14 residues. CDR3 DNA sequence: TGTGCCAGCAGTGACGGGACTGGGATGGATCCCCAGCATTTT. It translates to CASSDGTGMDPQHF.

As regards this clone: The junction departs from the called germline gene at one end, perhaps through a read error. Here the CDR3 reads CATSGELGQRNYGYTF. In nucleotides, the CDR3 is TGTGCCACCAGCGGAGAGTTGGGGCAGCGGAACTATGGCTACACCTTC. The chain is built from TRBV15 and TRBJ1-2, with a possible D match to TRBD1 (5 bases). CDR1 and CDR2 from the germline V gene are LNHNV and YYDKDF (reference sequence). There are 16 residues in the CDR3. Variable domain in full (rest from reference TRBV15 and TRBJ1-2): DAMVIQNPRYQVTQFGKPVTLSCSQTLNHNVMYWYQQKSSQAPKLLFHYYDKDFNNEADTPDNFQSRRPNTSFCFLDIRSPGLGDTAMYLCATSGELGQRNYGYTFGSGTRLTVV.

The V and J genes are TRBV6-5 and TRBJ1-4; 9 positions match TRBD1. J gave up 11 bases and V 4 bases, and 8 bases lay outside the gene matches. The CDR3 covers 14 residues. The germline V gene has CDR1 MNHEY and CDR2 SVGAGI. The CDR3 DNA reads TGTGCCAGCAGTTGGACCGGGACAGGGTGGAAACTGTTTTTT. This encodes CASSWTGTGWKLFF.

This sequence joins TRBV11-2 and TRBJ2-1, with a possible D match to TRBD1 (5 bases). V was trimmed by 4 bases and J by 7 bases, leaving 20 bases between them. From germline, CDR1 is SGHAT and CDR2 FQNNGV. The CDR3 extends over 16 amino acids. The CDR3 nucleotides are TGTGCCAGCAGCTCCATCAGGGCCTATGGACGGAATGAGCAGTTCTTC. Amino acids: CASSSIRAYGRNEQFF. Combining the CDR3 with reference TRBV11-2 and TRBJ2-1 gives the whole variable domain EAGVAQSPRYKIIEKRQSVAFWCNPISGHATLYWYQQILGQGPKLLIQFQNNGVVDDSQLPKDRFSAERLKGVDSTLKIQPAKLEDSAVYLCASSSIRAYGRNEQFFGPGTRLTVL.

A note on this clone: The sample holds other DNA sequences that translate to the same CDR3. In nucleotides, the CDR3 is TGTGCCAGCAGCGAAGACAGTGGAAACACCATATATTTT. It codes for CASSEDSGNTIYF. The chain carries TRBV11-2 and TRBJ1-3; D may be TRBD1 (5 bases). V was pared by 5 bases and J by 3 bases, with 8 bases between. The CDR3 extends over 13 amino acids. CDR1 is SGHAT and CDR2 is FQNNGV in the germline V gene.

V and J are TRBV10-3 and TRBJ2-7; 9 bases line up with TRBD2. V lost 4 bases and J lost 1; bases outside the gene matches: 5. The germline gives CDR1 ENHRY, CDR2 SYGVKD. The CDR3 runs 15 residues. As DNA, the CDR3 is TGTGCCATCAGTGCGGCTAGCGGGATGTCCTACGAGCAGTACTTC. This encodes CAISAASGMSYEQYF.